This T cell receptor beta chain was sequenced for a study of Graves' ophthalmopathy and Graves' hyperthyroidism. The CDR3 consists of 13 residues. With 3 bases removed from V and 10 bases from J, the gap between germline ends came to 15 bases. In germline, CDR1 is LNHDA, CDR2 SQIVND (reference sequence). The sequenced template was RNA, covering the TCR beta CDR3 region. Second-round multiplex PCR came after a first-round RT-PCR that employed HTBI primers. TCRdb passed the multiplex PCR reads through MiXCR, listing each CDR3 protein once. The sample consists of a few hundred thousand distinct CDR3 sequences, just over 15% of them appearing once. The authors diagnosed from clinical symptoms, serum thyroxine, TRAb, thyroid ultrasound and orbital computed tomography.

V is TRBV19 and J is TRBJ1-1; D not certain. This receptor was obtained from a woman younger than 35 with stable Graves' hyperthyroidism. The specimen sequenced was peripheral blood. CDR3 nucleotide sequence: TGTGCCAGTAGTATCCTCTCGACCTTGGTAGCTTTCTTT. Translation gives CASSILSTLVAFF.